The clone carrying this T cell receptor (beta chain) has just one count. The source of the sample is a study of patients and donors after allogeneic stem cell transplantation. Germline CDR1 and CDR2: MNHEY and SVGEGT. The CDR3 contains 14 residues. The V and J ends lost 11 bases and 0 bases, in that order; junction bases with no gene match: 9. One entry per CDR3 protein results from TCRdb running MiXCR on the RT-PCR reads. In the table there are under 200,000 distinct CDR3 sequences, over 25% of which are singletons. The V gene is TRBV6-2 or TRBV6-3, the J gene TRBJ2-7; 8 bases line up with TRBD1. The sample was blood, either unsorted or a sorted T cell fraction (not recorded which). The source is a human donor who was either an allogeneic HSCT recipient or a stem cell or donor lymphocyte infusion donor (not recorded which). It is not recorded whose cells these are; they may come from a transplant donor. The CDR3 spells CAWDRDRSSYEQYF. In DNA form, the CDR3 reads TGTGCCTGGGACCGGGACAGGTCCTCCTACGAGCAGTACTTC.